The 28 T cell receptor beta chains in this list originate from one sample, sequenced in a study of cytomegalovirus exposure and HLA in healthy donors. In the PCR, 60 Vbeta and 13 Jbeta primers were used. Using immunoSEQ multiplex PCR, the repertoire was profiled, and TCRdb retains in-frame clones only, with some absent. This repertoire shows around 200,000 clones, more than 60% found once; its top ten account for 1.5% to 2%. Sequencing was performed on PBMCs. The origin of the receptors is a man aged 45-65 years in good health and CMV-seronegative.

The rearrangement links TRBV28 to TRBJ2-7; TRBD1 matches at 11 bases. There are 13 residues in the CDR3. Per the germline V gene, CDR1 is MDHEN and CDR2 is SYDVKM. Trimming cost V 7 bases and J 5 bases; bases outside gene matches: 4. CDR3 amino acids: CASIRTGGNEQYF. The DNA of the CDR3 is TGTGCCAGCATCCGGACAGGGGGCAACGAGCAGTACTTC.

The chain joins TRBV28 to TRBJ1-1, with a possible D match to TRBD1 (6 bases). The V gene lost 9 bases and the J gene lost 2 bases, with 22 bases spanning the gap. The CDR3 loop spans 16 amino acids. Germline loops: CDR1 MDHEN, CDR2 SYDVKM. CDR3 sequence reads: CASRFLGVGGNTEAFF. CDR3 DNA sequence: TGTGCCAGTCGATTTCTGGGGGTAGGGGGTAACACTGAAGCTTTCTTT. Full variable domain (remainder filled in from reference TRBV28 and TRBJ1-1): DVKVTQSSRYLVKRTGEKVFLECVQDMDHENMFWYRQDPGLGLRLIYFSYDVKMKEKGDIPEGYSVSREKKERFSLILESASTNQTSMYLCASRFLGVGGNTEAFFGQGTRLTVV.

Worth noting for this clone: Compared with germline, one end of the junction differs, possibly owing to a read error. This sequence joins TRBV29-1 and TRBJ2-7; 11 nucleotides match TRBD2. Germline V gives CDR1 SQVTM, CDR2 ANQGSEA. The CDR3 spans 13 residues. The CDR3 loop is CSVEDLPSGRFLF. The CDR3 region has the DNA TGCAGCGTTGAAGATCTTCCTAGCGGGAGGTTCTTATTC.

This rearrangement joins TRBV5-6 to TRBJ1-1, with 9 positions matching TRBD1. Germline V CDR1 and CDR2: SGHDT, YYEEEE. V lost 4 bases and J lost 12; bases outside the gene matches: 10. CDR3 size: 13 residues. Here the CDR3 DNA reads TGTGCCAGCAGCCCGACAAGACAGGGGGAGTCTTTCTTT. Translating gives CASSPTRQGESFF.

Only a few counts were recorded for this clone. The rearrangement joins TRBV19 to TRBJ1-1; D possibly corresponds to TRBD1 (6 bases). V was cut by 7 bases and J by 5 bases, with 17 bases left in between. From germline, CDR1 is LNHDA and CDR2 SQIVND (reference sequence). This CDR3 has 14 residues. The CDR3 region is CASNTPGVRTEAFF. For the CDR3, the DNA is TGTGCCAGTAATACTCCAGGGGTTCGGACTGAAGCTTTCTTT.

The chain carries TRBV6-5 and TRBJ2-5, with 9 bases aligning to TRBD1. CDR1 is MNHEY and CDR2 is SVGAGI in the germline V gene. This CDR3 is built from 14 residues. The trim removed 4 bases at V and 6 bases at J, leaving 6 bases unmatched. This chain's CDR3 is CASSWDRVRQTQYF. In DNA, the CDR3 is TGTGCCAGCAGTTGGGACAGGGTGCGGCAGACCCAGTACTTC.

This chain uses TRBV5-4 with TRBJ2-2, with D perhaps matching TRBD2 (6 bases). Germline assignment: CDR1 SGHNT and CDR2 YYREEE (reference sequence). The ends were cut back, 2 bases at V and 0 bases at J, with 8 bases in the middle. This CDR3 contains 15 residues. Here the CDR3 DNA reads TGTGCCAGCAGCTTAACTAGCACGAACACCGGGGAGCTGTTTTTT. It translates to CASSLTSTNTGELFF.

The chain recombines TRBV11-2 with TRBJ2-7; D is possibly TRBD1 (6 bases). V lost 6 bases and J lost 5, with 20 bases in between. CDR1 SGHAT and CDR2 FQNNGV come from the germline V gene. This CDR3 region has 15 residues. CDR3 loop: CASRKSGGRGHEQYF. CDR3 coding DNA: TGTGCCAGCAGAAAAAGCGGTGGCAGGGGACACGAGCAGTACTTC. Supplemented by reference TRBV11-2 and TRBJ2-7, the full variable domain reads EAGVAQSPRYKIIEKRQSVAFWCNPISGHATLYWYQQILGQGPKLLIQFQNNGVVDDSQLPKDRFSAERLKGVDSTLKIQPAKLEDSAVYLCASRKSGGRGHEQYFGPGTRLTVT.

The CDR3 DNA sequence: TGTGCCAGCAGCTCAAAGAAAACTAGCACAGATACGCAGTATTTT. Amino acids: CASSSKKTSTDTQYF. The gene calls are TRBV7-3 and TRBJ2-3; D ambiguous. Germline V gene lookup returns CDR1 SGHTA and CDR2 FQGTGA. This CDR3 is 15 amino acids long. Trimming cost V 4 bases and J 0 bases, with 11 bases left between them.

The sample holds a few counts of this clone. The chain carries TRBV25-1 and TRBJ1-6; D is possibly TRBD1 (5 bases). The CDR3 contains 15 residues. CDR1 MGHDK and CDR2 SYGVNS come from the germline V gene. Trimming removed 1 base at V and 6 bases at J, with 10 bases between. CDR3 in amino acids: CASSELVGANSPLHF. The CDR3 bases are TGTGCCAGCAGTGAATTAGTAGGGGCTAATTCACCCCTCCACTTT. Full variable domain (outside the CDR3, taken from reference TRBV25-1 and TRBJ1-6): EADIYQTPRYLVIGTGKKITLECSQTMGHDKMYWYQQDPGMELHLIHYSYGVNSTEKGDLSSESTVSRIRTEHFPLTLESARPSHTSQYLCASSELVGANSPLHFGNGTRLTVT.

The V gene is TRBV27, the J gene TRBJ2-3; 10 bases agree with TRBD2. CDR1 is MNHEY and CDR2 is SMNVEV in the germline V gene (reference sequence). With 6 bases clipped from V and 0 bases from J, the junction kept 6 bases outside the gene matches. This CDR3 spans 16 amino acids. DNA of the CDR3: TGTGCCAGCAGACTAAAACTAGCGGGGAGCACAGATACGCAGTATTTT. Protein: CASRLKLAGSTDTQYF.

CDR3 protein: CASSYSTGAYEQYF. The DNA of the CDR3 is TGTGCCAGCAGTTACTCGACAGGAGCCTACGAGCAGTACTTC. The chain employs TRBV6-6 and TRBJ2-5; D may be TRBD1 (6 bases). TRBJ2-7 explains the end of the DNA better; the J call may be wrong. CDR1 and CDR2 (germline): MNHNY, SVGAGI (reference sequence). The CDR3 spans 14 residues.

J is TRBJ1-1 and V is TRBV11-2; TRBD1 matches 8 bases. The CDR3 spans 16 residues. CDR1 is SGHAT and CDR2 is FQNNGV in the germline V gene. Trimming cost V 0 bases and J 0 bases; bases outside gene matches: 3. Here the CDR3 reads CASSLDLGQVNTEAFF. CDR3 nucleotide sequence: TGTGCCAGCAGCTTAGATCTGGGACAGGTGAACACTGAAGCTTTCTTT. The full variable domain, its missing parts supplied by reference TRBV11-2 and TRBJ1-1, is EAGVAQSPRYKIIEKRQSVAFWCNPISGHATLYWYQQILGQGPKLLIQFQNNGVVDDSQLPKDRFSAERLKGVDSTLKIQPAKLEDSAVYLCASSLDLGQVNTEAFFGQGTRLTVV.

CDR3 region: CAWSVGGAGDTEAFF. CDR3 in DNA: TGTGCCTGGAGTGTTGGGGGGGCCGGGGACACTGAAGCTTTCTTT. The chain combines TRBV30 with TRBJ1-1; perhaps TRBD1 as D (6 bases). Trimming left V 0 bases short and J 3 bases short, with 14 bases between. Per the germline V gene, CDR1 is GTSNPN and CDR2 is SVGIG (reference sequence). The CDR3 has 15 residues.

This chain links TRBV11-2 with TRBJ2-3; TRBD2 matches at 13 bases. The CDR3 extends over 15 amino acids. V lost 5 bases, J lost 5 bases, and 4 bases stayed unmatched. Germline V lookup: CDR1 SGHAT, CDR2 FQNNGV. CDR3 protein: CASSRTSGREDTQYF. In DNA form, the CDR3 reads TGTGCCAGCAGCAGAACTAGCGGGAGGGAAGATACGCAGTATTTT.

V and J are TRBV28 and TRBJ2-7, with TRBD2 identical over 7 bases. CDR1 and CDR2 from the germline V gene are MDHEN and SYDVKM. Trimming removed 6 bases from V and 6 bases from J; junction bases left unmatched: 2. The length of the CDR3 is 11 residues. The CDR3 loop reads CASRRGSEQYF. In DNA form, the CDR3 reads TGTGCCAGCAGGCGGGGGAGCGAGCAGTACTTC.

Here the CDR3 DNA reads TGTGCCAGCAGGGGCCCCGGTGAAGTCTCACCCCTCCACTTT. Protein sequence: CASRGPGEVSPLHF. V gene TRBV7-9 combines with J gene TRBJ1-6, with no clear D. With 6 bases removed from V and 10 bases from J, the gap between germline ends came to 16 bases. CDR1 and CDR2 from the germline V gene are SEHNR and FQNEAQ (reference sequence). The CDR3 runs to 14 residues.

The J gene is TRBJ1-3, the V gene TRBV7-3; TRBD1 agrees at 7 bases. With 4 bases clipped from V and 2 bases from J, the junction kept 5 bases outside the gene matches. The germline gives CDR1 SGHTA, CDR2 FQGTGA. CDR3 length equals 15 residues. CDR3 residues: CASSSEQGPGNTIYF. The CDR3 DNA is TGTGCCAGCAGCTCGGAACAGGGGCCTGGAAACACCATATATTTT.

In DNA, the CDR3 is TGTGCCTGGAGTGTAGGGCTAGCGGGAACCTACGAGCAGTACTTC. It encodes CAWSVGLAGTYEQYF. The chain combines TRBV30 with TRBJ2-7, with TRBD2 matching 9 bases. This CDR3 is built from 15 residues. CDR1 and CDR2 (germline): GTSNPN, SVGIG (reference sequence). With 0 bases clipped from V and 2 bases from J, the junction kept 5 bases outside the gene matches.

Turning to this clone: An end of the junction differs from the germline gene, which may be a read error. The sample has other DNA sequences that encode this CDR3 too. This chain connects TRBV5-1 to TRBJ1-1; 7 positions agree with TRBD1. Germline assignment: CDR1 SGHRS and CDR2 YFSETQ. The CDR3 has 14 amino acids. CDR3 sequence: CASSLGGQNTEAFF. DNA for the CDR3: TGCGCCAGCAGCTTGGGGGGACAGAACACTGAGGCTTTCTTT.

The V gene is TRBV5-1, the J gene TRBJ2-2; D is unclear. The CDR3 consists of 14 residues. The V end was cut by 0 bases, the J end by 2 bases, with 5 bases between. CDR1 and CDR2 (germline): SGHRS, YFSETQ. The CDR3 nucleotides read TGCGCCAGCAGCTTGGTTCCAAACACCGGGGAGCTGTTTTTT. Its translation: CASSLVPNTGELFF.

The chain couples TRBV28 to TRBJ1-1, with D tentatively TRBD1 (6 bases). The CDR3 is 14 amino acids. The V end was cut by 5 bases, the J end by 4 bases, with 14 bases between. From germline, CDR1 is MDHEN and CDR2 SYDVKM. The CDR3 protein is CASSPGGARTEAFF. CDR3 sequence (DNA): TGTGCCAGCAGTCCCGGGGGGGCGCGCACTGAAGCTTTCTTT.

V is TRBV7-6 and J is TRBJ2-1; D is possibly TRBD2 (7 bases). V lost 2 bases and J lost 5, with 22 bases in between. Germline assignment: CDR1 SGHVS and CDR2 FNYEAQ. The CDR3 length is 18 residues. CDR3 in amino acids: CASSLWGVGGAWDNEQFF. DNA for the CDR3: TGTGCCAGCAGCTTATGGGGGGTAGGGGGGGCTTGGGACAATGAGCAGTTCTTC. Drawing the rest from reference TRBV7-6 and TRBJ2-1, the complete variable domain is GAGVSQSPRYKVTKRGQDVALRCDPISGHVSLYWYRQALGQGPEFLTYFNYEAQQDKSGLPNDRFSAERPEGSISTLTIQRTEQRDSAMYRCASSLWGVGGAWDNEQFFGPGTRLTVL.

V is TRBV7-9 and J is TRBJ2-7, with 9 bases lining up with TRBD2. CDR1 SEHNR and CDR2 FQNEAQ come from the germline V gene (reference sequence). There are 14 residues in the CDR3. J lost 2 bases, V lost 7 bases, and 6 bases had no gene match. The CDR3 spells CASTRLAGTYEQYF. The CDR3 DNA reads TGTGCCAGCACCAGGCTAGCGGGGACCTACGAGCAGTACTTC.

The chain uses TRBV15 and TRBJ2-1; D possibly corresponds to TRBD2 (6 bases). The germline CDR1 and CDR2 sequences are LNHNV and YYDKDF (reference sequence). This CDR3 comprises 19 residues. V lost 3 bases and J lost 0, with 21 bases in between. The CDR3 region is CATSSRAREWMSSYNEQFF. CDR3 nucleotide sequence: TGTGCCACCAGCAGCAGGGCTCGGGAGTGGATGAGCTCCTACAATGAGCAGTTCTTC.

The chain couples TRBV4-1 to TRBJ2-7; D unresolved. Per the germline V gene, CDR1 is MGHRA and CDR2 is YSYEKL. V gave up 0 bases and J gave up 3 bases, with 3 bases separating them. The CDR3 is made up of 12 amino acids. In DNA form, the CDR3 reads TGCGCCAGCAGCCAAGACAGCTACGAGCAGTACTTC. Translating gives CASSQDSYEQYF.

This clone was observed a single time. This chain connects TRBV28 to TRBJ2-1, with D possibly being TRBD2 (6 bases). The ends were cut back, 3 bases at V and 5 bases at J, with 17 bases in the middle. CDR1 MDHEN and CDR2 SYDVKM come from the germline V gene. The CDR3 runs to 16 residues. CDR3 nucleotides: TGTGCCAGCAGTTTGTCAATCCGGGGGATCGACAATGAGCAGTTCTTC. It codes for CASSLSIRGIDNEQFF.

V is TRBV5-1 and J is TRBJ2-3; 7 bases are shared with TRBD2. In germline, CDR1 is SGHRS, CDR2 YFSETQ. Trimming took 4 bases from V and 5 from J; bases not matched to a gene: 13. This CDR3 is 16 amino acids long. In nucleotides, the CDR3 is TGCGCCAGCAGCGCCGGCTTCGCAGCGGGGAGAGATACGCAGTATTTT. This encodes CASSAGFAAGRDTQYF.